This T cell receptor (beta chain) is drawn from a study of Ad26.COV2.S vaccination and SARS-CoV-2 variants. Study information: The donor belonged to the COV1001 Ad26.COV2.S trial arm. Dosing was one shot or two shots 56 days apart.

Note on this clone: Its matching antigen is unknown.

TCRdb keeps only in-frame clones here, not all; method: immunoSEQ multiplex PCR. The sample carries 380,000 or so clones, around nine tenths recorded once. Study results and limitations: Vaccinees reportedly had broad spike-specific CD8+ and CD4+ T cell responses.

The sample's treatment: around 19 received Ad26.COV2.S at low or high dose, single or two shots; several received placebo; per-sample allocation not given. Sampling happened 63 days after the first vaccine or placebo injection. Between the trimmed V and J ends, which lost 1 base and 2 bases, there was a span of 9 bases. The V gene's germline CDR1 is SGHVS and CDR2 FQNEAQ. The CDR3 is 14 amino acids. This sequence was found in a person between 18 and 60 years old who received the Ad26.COV2.S COVID-19 vaccine or a placebo. This specimen was peripheral blood, taken in a trial of Ad26.COV2.S vaccine versus placebo. This rearrangement joins TRBV7-8 to TRBJ2-7; D not resolved. CDR3 sequence: CASSLEGQPYEQYF. CDR3 nucleotide sequence: TGTGCCAGCAGCTTAGAAGGGCAGCCCTACGAGCAGTACTTC. Full variable domain (outside the CDR3, taken from reference TRBV7-8 and TRBJ2-7): GAGVSQSPRYKVAKRGQDVALRCDPISGHVSLFWYQQALGQGPEFLTYFQNEAQLDKSGLPSDRFFAERPEGSVSTLKIQRTQQEDSAVYLCASSLEGQPYEQYFGPGTRLTVT.